This T cell receptor beta chain derives from a study of T-cell memory formation after mild COVID-19 (dated by TCRdb to about 2021). About the investigation overall: TCR sequence clusters from the two donors were largely donor specific. T-cell clones expanding and contracting after mild COVID-19 in a couple of donors were tracked by longitudinal TCRalpha and TCRbeta repertoire sequencing. The cohort comprised two young, previously healthy adult volunteers, one female and one male. The full study reports these points: Only a couple of mild cases were covered in the study, and larger cohorts including severe cases with pre-infection samples were considered necessary. Contracting CD4+ clones were located mainly in the CM and EM memory subsets, whereas CD8+ clones were found to be enriched in EMRA. The detection of some responding clones in pre-infection memory suggests that pre-existing cross-reactive memory T cells joined the SARS-CoV-2 response. The second-wave clones that peaked on day 37 were not confirmed to be SARS-CoV-2 specific. Clones that contracted from day 15 to 85 showed balanced CD4/CD8 phenotypes, whereas a second wave of clones that expanded from day 15 to 37 leaned towards CD4+.

Ficoll-Paque density gradient centrifugation was the method used to isolate PBMCs. To note about this clonotype: It has no known antigen specificity. No much larger clone exists at a distance of one base, and base qualities are not known.

Between the V and J ends, shortened by 4 bases and 4 bases respectively, the junction contains 8 bases. The CDR3 measures 13 amino acids from cysteine to phenylalanine. Left in the record is the CDR3 DNA by itself, 39 bases read in frame from the first base. Sequencing took place on an Illumina NovaSeq 6000. Using 5'RACE with constant-segment primers, TCRalpha and TCRbeta cDNA libraries were constructed, with sample barcodes and unique molecular identifiers added in the process. Trizol reagent was used to extract RNA from every sample. Library amplification was performed in two PCR steps, and a second sample barcode and Illumina TruSeq adapters were introduced in the second step. The libraries were sequenced on an Illumina NovaSeq using 2 x 150 bp paired-end reads. As for the original processing: Demultiplexing of reads and collapsing into UMI-guided consensus sequences were performed with migec v1.2.7. Using mixcr v2.1.11, UMI consensuses were aligned to TRA and TRB V and J templates and then assembled into clonotypes. Clonotypes were classified as expanded or contracted when called significant by both edgeR and NoisET, with noise models trained on biological replicates. For edgeR calls, the thresholds were a false discovery rate-adjusted p below 0.01 and a log2 fold-change of 1. As an exploratory analysis of dynamics, max-normalized trajectories of the 1000 most abundant clonotypes were examined with PCA combined with hierarchical clustering. Separately sequenced CD4+ and CD8+ repertoires were used to assign the CD4 or CD8 phenotype of responding clones. TCRdb applied fastp at Q25 and MiXCR to the public reads, then kept only in-frame beta chains. Entries are consolidated by CDR3 protein sequence, retaining the most common genes and DNA. None of the V and J calls come from the authors' own analysis; TCRdb made them. The sample table lists 110,000 to 150,000 distinct CDR3 sequences, around 14% of them with a count of one. Approximately 30% of the sample goes to the ten largest clones.

The sequencing input was PBMCs or a T cell subset sorted from them (not recorded which). This sequence originates from an adult woman who had mild COVID-19 (a few samples of this study predate the infection). The sample titles of this study are shuffled in the database, so cell type and time point are left out; the donor was told from shared clones. In this chain, TRBV23-1 is recombined with TRBJ2-4, with no D gene named confidently. TRBV23-1 carries the ORF label, with uncertain function. The DNA reads as follows: TGCGCCAGCAGTCGGGCAAGGAAAAACATTCAGTACTTC. Its coded protein is CASSRARKNIQYF.